The T cell receptor beta chain described here comes from a study of regulatory T cells in long-lasting Graves disease. Time point: newly diagnosed GD, antithyroid drugs for less than 3 months. With RNA extracted from PBMCs as input, the TCR library was made. Points on this clonotype: Antigen: not known.

Germline lookup yields CDR1 SGHDT and CDR2 YYEEEE. The CDR3 totals 16 residues. Losses at the gene ends were 4 bases for V and 6 bases for J; bases not matched to a gene: 12. Libraries of TCR beta came from iRepertoire HTBI primers plus Arm-PCR of CDR3 regions. TCRdb ran MiXCR on the multiplex PCR reads and lists one entry per CDR3 protein. The repertoire holds under 800,000 distinct CDR3 sequences, under 20% seen once, with approximately 20% in the top ten. General observations from the study: Only a small sample size was used, which may have cut accuracy.

This sample was shared with a second study, whose subject was T cells in Graves' hyperthyroidism and ophthalmopathy.

Specimen: peripheral blood mononuclear cells (PBMCs), collected at new diagnosis, from a patient treated with antithyroid drugs. This chain connects TRBV5-6 to TRBJ2-1; TRBD1 agrees at 8 bases. The sequence came from a woman between 25 and 40 years old with Graves disease. The CDR3 DNA is TGTGCCAGCAGCAAAACCTCAGGGGGCGAGGGCAATGAGCAGTTCTTC. It codes for CASSKTSGGEGNEQFF.